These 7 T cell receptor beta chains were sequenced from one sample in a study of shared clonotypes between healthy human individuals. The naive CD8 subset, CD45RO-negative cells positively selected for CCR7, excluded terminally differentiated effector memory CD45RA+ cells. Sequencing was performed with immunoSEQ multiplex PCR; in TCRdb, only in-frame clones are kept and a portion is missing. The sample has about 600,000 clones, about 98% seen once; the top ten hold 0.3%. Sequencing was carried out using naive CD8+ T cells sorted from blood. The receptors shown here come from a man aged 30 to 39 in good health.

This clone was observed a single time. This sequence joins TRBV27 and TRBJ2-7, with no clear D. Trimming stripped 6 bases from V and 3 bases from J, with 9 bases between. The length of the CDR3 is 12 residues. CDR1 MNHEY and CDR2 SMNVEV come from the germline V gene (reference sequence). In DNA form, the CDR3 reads TGTGCCAGCAGCTTTATAGGCTACGAGCAGTACTTC. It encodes CASSFIGYEQYF.

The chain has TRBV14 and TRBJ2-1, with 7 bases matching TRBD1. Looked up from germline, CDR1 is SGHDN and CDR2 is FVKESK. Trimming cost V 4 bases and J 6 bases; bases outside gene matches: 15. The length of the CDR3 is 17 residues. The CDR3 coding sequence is TGTGCCAGCAGCCCCCGCATGGGACAGAGGCATCCCAATGAGCAGTTCTTC. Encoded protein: CASSPRMGQRHPNEQFF.

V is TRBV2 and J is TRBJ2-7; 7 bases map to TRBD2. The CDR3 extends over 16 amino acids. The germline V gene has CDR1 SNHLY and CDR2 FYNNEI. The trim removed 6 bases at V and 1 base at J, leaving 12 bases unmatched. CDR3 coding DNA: TGTGCCAGCAGCGGCGACTGGCGGGAGAGTTCCTACGAGCAGTACTTC. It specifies CASSGDWRESSYEQYF. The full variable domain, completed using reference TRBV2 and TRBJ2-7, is EPEVTQTPSHQVTQMGQEVILRCVPISNHLYFYWYRQILGQKVEFLVSFYNNEISEKSEIFDDQFSVERPDGSNFTLKIRSTKLEDSAMYFCASSGDWRESSYEQYFGPGTRLTVT.

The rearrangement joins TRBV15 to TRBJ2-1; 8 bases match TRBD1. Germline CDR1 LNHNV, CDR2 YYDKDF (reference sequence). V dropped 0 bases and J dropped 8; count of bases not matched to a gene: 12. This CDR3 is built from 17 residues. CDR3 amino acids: CATSRDEDREGLYEQFF. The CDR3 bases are TGTGCCACCAGCAGAGATGAGGACAGGGAAGGGTTGTATGAGCAGTTCTTC.

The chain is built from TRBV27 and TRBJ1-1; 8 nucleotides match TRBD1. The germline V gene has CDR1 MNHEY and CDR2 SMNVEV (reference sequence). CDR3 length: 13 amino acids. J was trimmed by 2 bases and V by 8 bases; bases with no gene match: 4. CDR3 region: CASSGGPNTEAFF. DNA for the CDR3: TGTGCCAGCTCAGGGGGCCCAAACACTGAAGCTTTCTTT.

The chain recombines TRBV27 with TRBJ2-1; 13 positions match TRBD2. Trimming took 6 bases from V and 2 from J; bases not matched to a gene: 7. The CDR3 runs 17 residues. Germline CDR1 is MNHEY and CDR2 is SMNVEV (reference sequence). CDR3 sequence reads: CASSGTSGITPYNEQFF. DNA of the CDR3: TGTGCCAGCAGCGGGACTAGCGGGATAACCCCCTACAATGAGCAGTTCTTC.

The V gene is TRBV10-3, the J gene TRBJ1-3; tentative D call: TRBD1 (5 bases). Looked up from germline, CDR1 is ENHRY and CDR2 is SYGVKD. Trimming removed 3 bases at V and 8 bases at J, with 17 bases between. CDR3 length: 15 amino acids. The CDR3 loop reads CAISDPTGIGDTIYF. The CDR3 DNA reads TGTGCCATCAGTGACCCGACTGGGATAGGGGACACCATATATTTT.